One and the same sample provided the 20 T cell receptor beta chains below, sequenced in a study of beta chain features in type 1 diabetes. Study findings and constraints: All four CD4+ subsets of Type 1 diabetes patients contained TCRB CDR3s that were moderately but significantly shorter.

Their target antigens are unknown. The study reverse transcribed the entire isolated RNA, so it sequenced expressed TCRB transcripts. Some clones are missing from TCRdb's copy, which holds only in-frame ones; the method was immunoSEQ multiplex PCR. The sample shows approximately 150,000 clones, roughly 59% of them seen only once. The sample consisted of naive CD4+ T cells from blood. Source of these receptors: a man under 40 with type 1 diabetes.

V gene TRBV18 combines with J gene TRBJ2-7; 13 bases fit TRBD2. With V trimmed by 2 bases and J by 0 bases, 4 bases remained unmatched. The germline V gene has CDR1 KGHSH and CDR2 LQKENI. This CDR3 has 17 residues. The chain's CDR3 is CASSPLGLAGNSYEQYF. CDR3 DNA sequence: TGTGCCAGCTCACCATTGGGACTAGCGGGGAACTCCTACGAGCAGTACTTC.

This clone was found a few times. CDR3 in amino acids: CSVGDRQETQYF. CDR3 in DNA: TGCAGCGTTGGTGACAGACAAGAGACCCAGTACTTC. The V and J genes are TRBV29-1 and TRBJ2-5, with D perhaps matching TRBD1 (5 bases). V lost 4 bases, J lost 2 bases, and 8 bases lay in between. Germline V gene lookup returns CDR1 SQVTM and CDR2 ANQGSEA. CDR3 length: 12 residues.

This clone was detected only a few times. The rearrangement uses TRBV4-3 and TRBJ2-6; D gene ambiguous. Looked up from germline, CDR1 is LGHNA and CDR2 is YSLEER. The V end was cut by 5 bases, the J end by 0 bases, with 8 bases between. There are 15 residues in the CDR3. CDR3 bases: TGCGCCAGCAGCGGGCCCTCCTCTGGGGCCAACGTCCTGACTTTC. This sequence encodes CASSGPSSGANVLTF.

This sequence joins TRBV7-9 and TRBJ1-2, with 7 bases that match TRBD1. The CDR3 has 13 amino acids. Germline-derived CDR1 and CDR2 are SEHNR and FQNEAQ (reference sequence). The junction had 4 bases not matched to a gene; V was cut back by 5 bases and J by 4 bases. The DNA of the CDR3 is TGTGCCAGCAGCCGGGACAGCCTCTATGGCTACACCTTC. This encodes CASSRDSLYGYTF.

There are a few counts of this clone. The V call is TRBV7-8, the J call TRBJ2-5; 7 bases agree with TRBD1. Germline assignment: CDR1 SGHVS and CDR2 FQNEAQ. V lost 11 bases to trimming and J lost 3 bases; unmatched junction nucleotides: 3. The CDR3 has 11 residues. In DNA, the CDR3 is TGTGCCGGTGGGACAGAAGAGACCCAGTACTTC. Its translation is CAGGTEETQYF. Filled out from reference TRBV7-8 and TRBJ2-5, the complete variable domain reads GAGVSQSPRYKVAKRGQDVALRCDPISGHVSLFWYQQALGQGPEFLTYFQNEAQLDKSGLPSDRFFAERPEGSVSTLKIQRTQQEDSAVYLCAGGTEETQYFGPGTRLLVL.

The rearrangement uses TRBV9 and TRBJ1-1; D may be TRBD1 (5 bases). Deletions cut 4 bases from V and 0 bases from J, with 10 bases between. Germline V gene lookup returns CDR1 SGDLS and CDR2 YYNGEE. CDR3 size: 14 residues. The chain's CDR3 is CASSLDSLNTEAFF. CDR3 sequence (DNA): TGTGCCAGCAGCCTCGACAGTCTGAACACTGAAGCTTTCTTT.

The chain links TRBV23-1 to TRBJ2-3; D is perhaps TRBD1 (5 bases). Being an ORF, TRBV23-1 has a function that is uncertain. This CDR3 has 18 residues. Trimming cost V 6 bases and J 0 bases, with 22 bases left between them. The CDR3: CASSRSVGPKDSTDTQYF. DNA for the CDR3: TGCGCCAGCAGCCGCAGTGTGGGGCCAAAAGATAGCACAGATACGCAGTATTTT.

The rearrangement uses TRBV9 and TRBJ1-1; D is ambiguous. V was pared by 0 bases and J by 11 bases, with 14 bases between. CDR1 and CDR2 (germline): SGDLS, YYNGEE. The length of the CDR3 is 13 residues. The CDR3: CASSVGAAPRAFF. CDR3 sequence (DNA): TGTGCCAGCAGCGTAGGGGCAGCTCCACGGGCTTTCTTT.

This clone came up a few times. The chain couples TRBV20-1 to TRBJ2-7; no clear D gene. The V end lost 3 bases, the J end lost 1 base, and 4 bases lay between the germline ends. CDR1 and CDR2 (germline): DFQATT, SNEGSKA (reference sequence). This CDR3 contains 11 residues. The CDR3 reads CSARQSYEQYF. CDR3 DNA: TGCAGTGCTAGGCAGTCCTACGAGCAGTACTTC.

The gene calls are TRBV7-2 and TRBJ1-1; the D is unclear. V lost 3 bases and J lost 1, with 15 bases in between. This CDR3 spans 16 amino acids. Germline CDR1 reads SGHTA; CDR2 reads FQGNSA. The CDR3, as DNA: TGTGCCAGCAGCTTCTCTGCCGCGGCGGGGAACACTGAAGCTTTCTTT. Its translation is CASSFSAAAGNTEAFF.

The V call is TRBV6-5, the J call TRBJ1-2; tentatively, D is TRBD1 (5 bases). The germline V and J ends were trimmed by 4 bases and 5 bases, with 11 bases remaining between them. The CDR3 consists of 13 residues. CDR1 is MNHEY and CDR2 is SVGAGI in the germline V gene. The CDR3 coding sequence is TGTGCCAGCAGTTTGACAGAGGGGTATGGCTACACCTTC. Its protein is CASSLTEGYGYTF.

This clone was seen a handful of times. The rearrangement links TRBV5-1 to TRBJ2-1, with a tentative D call TRBD2 (5 bases). CDR1 and CDR2 (germline): SGHRS, YFSETQ. V was cut by 1 base and J by 6 bases, with 11 bases left in between. There are 14 residues in the CDR3. CDR3 residues: CASSLKLVANEQFF. DNA for the CDR3: TGCGCCAGCAGCTTGAAACTAGTTGCCAATGAGCAGTTCTTC.

The chain couples TRBV27 to TRBJ1-4, with D maybe TRBD1 (6 bases). V was trimmed by 5 bases and J by 8 bases, leaving 15 bases between them. Germline V gives CDR1 MNHEY, CDR2 SMNVEV (reference sequence). The CDR3 has 14 residues. CDR3 sequence reads: CASSVPGEGEKLFF. The DNA for the CDR3 is TGTGCCAGCAGTGTGCCAGGGGAAGGGGAAAAACTGTTTTTT.

Only one count was recorded for this clone. This chain links TRBV5-6 with TRBJ1-2, with 9 bases matching TRBD1. The V segment lost 0 bases and the J segment 2 bases; nucleotides outside the gene matches: 8. This CDR3 has 17 amino acids. Germline loops: CDR1 SGHDT, CDR2 YYEEEE. CDR3 sequence (DNA): TGTGCCAGCAGCTTGGCCGCGACAGGGGGTTTCAACTATGGCTACACCTTC. Encoded protein: CASSLAATGGFNYGYTF.

V gene TRBV15 combines with J gene TRBJ2-5; possible D gene TRBD1, 5 bases. V dropped 1 base and J dropped 1 base, with 7 bases sitting between them. The CDR3 sequence is 14 residues long. Looked up from germline, CDR1 is LNHNV and CDR2 is YYDKDF (reference sequence). The chain's CDR3 is CATSRGQRQETQYF. DNA for the CDR3: TGTGCCACCAGCAGAGGACAGCGCCAAGAGACCCAGTACTTC. Using reference TRBV15 and TRBJ2-5 for the parts outside the CDR3, the full variable domain is DAMVIQNPRYQVTQFGKPVTLSCSQTLNHNVMYWYQQKSSQAPKLLFHYYDKDFNNEADTPDNFQSRRPNTSFCFLDIRSPGLGDTAMYLCATSRGQRQETQYFGPGTRLLVL.

The chain has TRBV30 and TRBJ2-3; D call uncertain. With 3 bases removed from V and 1 base from J, the gap between germline ends came to 5 bases. This CDR3 region has 12 residues. In germline, CDR1 is GTSNPN, CDR2 SVGIG (reference sequence). As DNA, the CDR3 is TGTGCCTGGAGGACCCGCACAGATACGCAGTATTTT. Amino acid sequence: CAWRTRTDTQYF.

As to this clone: Its ends do not fully match the called genes, so a read error is possible. The chain joins TRBV16 to TRBJ1-3; TRBD1 aligns across 10 bases. This CDR3 is built from 13 residues. Per germline, CDR1 KGHSY and CDR2 FQNENV. This chain's CDR3 is CASSQSRDRGQPF. CDR3 DNA sequence: TGTGCCAGCAGCCAATCCCGGGACAGGGGCCAGCCTTTT.

The genes are TRBV6-6 and TRBJ2-7; D is unresolved. This CDR3 has 11 amino acids. Germline V gives CDR1 MNHNY, CDR2 SVGAGI (reference sequence). V gave up 6 bases and J gave up 3 bases, with 6 bases separating them. The CDR3 sequence: CASSLIYEQYF. The DNA of the CDR3 is TGTGCCAGCAGCCTTATCTACGAGCAGTACTTC.

This clone was counted only a few times. V usage is TRBV29-1 and J usage is TRBJ1-1; D remains unclear. This CDR3 contains 13 residues. Germline V gene data show CDR1 as SQVTM and CDR2 as ANQGSEA. Trimming left V 8 bases short and J 0 bases short, with 13 bases between. The CDR3 DNA sequence: TGCAGCTGTGCCCGCTTCCTGAACACTGAAGCTTTCTTT. It yields the protein CSCARFLNTEAFF.

This clone was seen a handful of times. The genes are TRBV10-3 and TRBJ2-7; maybe TRBD2 (6 bases). V lost 10 bases and J 5 bases, leaving 18 bases between the germline ends. CDR3 length equals 13 residues. Germline V gene data show CDR1 as ENHRY and CDR2 as SYGVKD. CDR3 residues: CATHGGLKDEQYF. Written as DNA, the CDR3 is TGTGCCACCCATGGGGGGTTAAAGGACGAGCAGTACTTC.